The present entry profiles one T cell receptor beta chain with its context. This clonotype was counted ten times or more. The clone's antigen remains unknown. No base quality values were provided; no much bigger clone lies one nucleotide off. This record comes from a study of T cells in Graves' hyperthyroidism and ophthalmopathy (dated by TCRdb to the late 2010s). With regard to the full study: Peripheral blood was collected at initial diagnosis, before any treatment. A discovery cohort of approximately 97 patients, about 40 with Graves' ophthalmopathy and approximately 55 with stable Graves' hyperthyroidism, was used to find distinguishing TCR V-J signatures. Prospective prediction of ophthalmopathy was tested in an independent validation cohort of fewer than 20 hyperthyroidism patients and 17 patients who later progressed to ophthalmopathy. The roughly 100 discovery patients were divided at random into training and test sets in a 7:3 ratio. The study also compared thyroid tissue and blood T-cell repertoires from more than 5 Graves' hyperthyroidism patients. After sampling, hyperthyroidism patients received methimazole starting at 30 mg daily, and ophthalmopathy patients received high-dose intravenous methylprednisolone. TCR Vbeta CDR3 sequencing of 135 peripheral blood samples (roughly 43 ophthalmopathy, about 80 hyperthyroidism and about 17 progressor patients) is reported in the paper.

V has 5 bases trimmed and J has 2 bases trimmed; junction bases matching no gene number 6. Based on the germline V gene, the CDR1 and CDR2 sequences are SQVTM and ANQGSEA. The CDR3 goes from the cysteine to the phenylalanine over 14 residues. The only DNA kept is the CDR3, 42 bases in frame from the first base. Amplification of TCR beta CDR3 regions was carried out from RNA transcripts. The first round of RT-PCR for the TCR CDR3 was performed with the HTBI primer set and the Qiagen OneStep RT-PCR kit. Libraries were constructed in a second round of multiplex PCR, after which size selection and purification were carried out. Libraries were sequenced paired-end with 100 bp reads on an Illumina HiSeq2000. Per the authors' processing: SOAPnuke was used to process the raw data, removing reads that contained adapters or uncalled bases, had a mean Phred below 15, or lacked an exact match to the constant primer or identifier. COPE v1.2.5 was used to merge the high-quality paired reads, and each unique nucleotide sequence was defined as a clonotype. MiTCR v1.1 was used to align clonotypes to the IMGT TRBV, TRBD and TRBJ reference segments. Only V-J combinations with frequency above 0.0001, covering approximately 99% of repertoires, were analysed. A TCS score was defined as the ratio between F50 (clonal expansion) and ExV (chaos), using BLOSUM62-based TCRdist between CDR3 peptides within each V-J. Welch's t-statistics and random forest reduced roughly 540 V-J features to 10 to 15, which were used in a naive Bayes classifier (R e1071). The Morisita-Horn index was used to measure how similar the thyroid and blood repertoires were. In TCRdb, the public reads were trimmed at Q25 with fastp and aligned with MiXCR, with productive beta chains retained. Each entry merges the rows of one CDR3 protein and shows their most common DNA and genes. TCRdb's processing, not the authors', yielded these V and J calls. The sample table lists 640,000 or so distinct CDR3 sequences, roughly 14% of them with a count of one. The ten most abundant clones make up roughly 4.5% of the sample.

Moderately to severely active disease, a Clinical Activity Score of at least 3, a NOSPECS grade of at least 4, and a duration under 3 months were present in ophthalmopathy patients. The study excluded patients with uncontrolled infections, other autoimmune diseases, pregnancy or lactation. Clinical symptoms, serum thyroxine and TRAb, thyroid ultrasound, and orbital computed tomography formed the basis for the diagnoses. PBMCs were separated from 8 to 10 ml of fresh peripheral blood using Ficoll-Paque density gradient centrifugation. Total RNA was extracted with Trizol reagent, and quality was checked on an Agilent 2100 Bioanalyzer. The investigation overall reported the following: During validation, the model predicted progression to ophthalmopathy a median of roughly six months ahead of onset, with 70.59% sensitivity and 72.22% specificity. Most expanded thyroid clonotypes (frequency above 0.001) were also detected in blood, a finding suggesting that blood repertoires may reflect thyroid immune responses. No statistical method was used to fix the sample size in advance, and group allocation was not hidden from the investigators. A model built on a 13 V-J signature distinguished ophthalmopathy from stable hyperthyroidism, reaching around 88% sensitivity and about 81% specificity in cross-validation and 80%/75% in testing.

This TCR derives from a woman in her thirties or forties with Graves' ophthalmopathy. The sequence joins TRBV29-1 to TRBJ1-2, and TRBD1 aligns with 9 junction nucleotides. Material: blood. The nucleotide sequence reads TGCAGCGTTAGTCCCGGGACAGGGAACTATGGCTACACCTTC. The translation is CSVSPGTGNYGYTF.